These T cell receptor beta chains were read from a single sample in a study of blood T cell repertoires in COVID-19. Sequenced by immunoSEQ multiplex PCR; TCRdb stores in-frame clones only, minus some. This sample yields approximately 290,000 clones, of which roughly 90% are seen a single time; about 0.8% belongs to the top ten. Sequencing was performed on peripheral blood. Receptor source: a young man with acute or convalescent COVID-19. Each CDR3 is given with its conserved first and last residue. A D gene is named only where the DNA matches it firmly. Size tells how often a clone was seen (once, few, many) or the class of an expanded clone, and some rows leave it out.

clone_size d_call j_call v_call cdr3_length cdr3_aa cdr3_nt
- TRBD1 TRBJ1-3 TRBV27 13 CARQGVSGNTIYF TGTGCCCGACAGGGGGTCTCTGGAAACACCATATATTTT
- - TRBJ1-6 TRBV5-1 14 CASSLDRGTSPLHF TGCGCCAGCAGCTTGGATAGAGGAACGTCACCCCTCCACTTT
- TRBD2 TRBJ2-3 TRBV5-4 15 CASSLGLAAADTQYF TGTGCCAGCAGCTTGGGACTAGCGGCAGCAGATACGCAGTATTTT
- TRBD2 TRBJ2-1 TRBV24-1 19 CATSDFTGTSDNSYNEQFF TGTGCCACCAGTGATTTCACCGGGACTAGCGACAACTCCTACAATGAGCAGTTCTTC
- - TRBJ2-1 TRBV5-5 14 CASSLGAGFDEQFF TGTGCCAGCAGCTTGGGGGCGGGGTTCGATGAGCAGTTCTTC
- - TRBJ2-2 TRBV4-2 15 CASSQGLANTGELFF TGTGCCAGCAGCCAGGGACTGGCTAACACCGGGGAGCTGTTTTTT
once - TRBJ1-2 TRBV3-1/TRBV3-2 13 CASRDRRGKGYTF TGTGCCAGCAGAGACCGGAGGGGTAAGGGCTACACCTTC
- - TRBJ2-5 TRBV5-6 15 CASSYRTLRQETQYF TGTGCCAGCAGCTACCGGACACTCCGTCAAGAGACCCAGTACTTC
- - TRBJ2-1 TRBV28 14 CASSLAGQHNEQFF TGTGCCAGCAGTTTAGCTGGACAGCACAATGAGCAGTTCTTC
- TRBD1 TRBJ1-1 TRBV28 15 CASSFPGGLNTEAFF TGTGCCAGCAGTTTCCCAGGGGGATTGAACACTGAAGCTTTCTTT
once - TRBJ1-1 TRBV6-5 13 CASSYYTGAEAFF TGTGCCAGCAGTTACTACACGGGGGCTGAAGCTTTCTTT
- TRBD2 TRBJ2-1 TRBV29-1 15 CSVAGGRARINEQFF TGCAGCGTTGCTGGCGGGAGGGCTAGAATCAATGAGCAGTTCTTC
- TRBD2 TRBJ2-3 TRBV28 17 CASSITGWGGRVDTQYF TGTGCCAGCAGTATTACAGGATGGGGAGGGCGGGTAGATACGCAGTATTTT
- - TRBJ1-1 TRBV7-8 13 CASSLGMKEQAFF TGTGCCAGCAGCTTAGGCATGAAAGAGCAAGCTTTCTTT
- - TRBJ2-3 TRBV21-1 18 CASSKVGGLAGVLDTQYF TGTGCCAGCAGCAAAGTAGGAGGGCTAGCGGGAGTGCTAGATACGCAGTATTTT
- - TRBJ1-6 TRBV16 12 CASTLSVSPLHF TGTGCCAGCACCCTAAGCGTGAGTCCCCTCCACTTT
- TRBD2 TRBJ2-3 TRBV6-4 14 CASSAGGPSDTQYF TGTGCCAGCAGTGCGGGAGGGCCCTCAGATACGCAGTATTTT
- TRBD1 TRBJ1-2 TRBV10-3 14 CAISEFETGSGYTF TGTGCCATCAGTGAGTTCGAGACAGGGTCCGGCTACACCTTC
- - TRBJ2-2 TRBV6-5 15 CASRTTQGNTGELFF TGTGCCAGCAGAACGACCCAGGGCAACACCGGGGAGCTGTTTTTT
- - TRBJ1-2 TRBV3-1/TRBV3-2 12 CASSQREKGYTF TGTGCCAGCAGCCAAAGGGAGAAGGGCTACACCTTC
- - TRBJ2-7 TRBV30 14 CAWSVYSFGSEQYF TGTGCCTGGAGTGTCTACAGCTTTGGGTCGGAGCAGTACTTC
- - TRBJ1-1 TRBV30 13 CAWRRGLNTEAFF TGTGCCTGGAGACGGGGTCTTAACACTGAAGCTTTCTTT
- TRBD2 TRBJ2-3 TRBV18 22 CASLHDGAGTSGRTKSADTQYF TGTGCCAGCTTGCACGATGGCGCAGGGACTAGCGGGCGTACAAAATCAGCCGATACGCAGTATTTT
- - TRBJ2-1 TRBV12-5 15 CASGLGQVLGDEQFF TGTGCTAGTGGTTTGGGACAGGTCTTGGGGGATGAGCAGTTCTTC
- - TRBJ2-1 TRBV6-5 16 CASSFGRTYRNNEQFF TGTGCCAGCAGTTTTGGGAGAACATATCGTAACAATGAGCAGTTCTTC
- TRBD1 TRBJ1-5 TRBV18 16 CASSDRQGQSNQPQHF TGTGCCAGCTCAGATAGACAGGGGCAAAGCAATCAGCCCCAGCATTTT